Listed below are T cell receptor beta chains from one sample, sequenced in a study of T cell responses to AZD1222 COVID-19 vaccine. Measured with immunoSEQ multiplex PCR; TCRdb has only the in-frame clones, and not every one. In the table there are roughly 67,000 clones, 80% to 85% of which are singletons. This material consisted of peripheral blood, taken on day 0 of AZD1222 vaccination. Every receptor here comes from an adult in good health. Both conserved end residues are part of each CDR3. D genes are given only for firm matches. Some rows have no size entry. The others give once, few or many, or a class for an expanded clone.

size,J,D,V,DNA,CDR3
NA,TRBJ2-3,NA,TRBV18,TGTGCCAGCCTTGACATCTTTAGTACGCAGTATTTT,CASLDIFSTQYF
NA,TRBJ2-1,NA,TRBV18,TGTGCCAGCTCACCATCTTACAATGAGCAGTTCTTC,CASSPSYNEQFF
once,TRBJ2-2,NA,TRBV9,TGTGCCAGCAGCGTAGGGGGAGAGGGCGGGGAGCTGTTTTTT,CASSVGGEGGELFF
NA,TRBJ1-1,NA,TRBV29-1,TGCAGCACCTTTGACAGCTACACTGAAGCTTTCTTT,CSTFDSYTEAFF
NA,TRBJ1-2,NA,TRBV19,TGTGCCAGTAGTAACCCCCAACCAGCTGGGGGCTACACCTTC,CASSNPQPAGGYTF
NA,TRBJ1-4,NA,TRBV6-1,TGTGCCAGCAGTGGGATTCCTAGGGGTTCTGATGAAAAACTGTTTTTT,CASSGIPRGSDEKLFF
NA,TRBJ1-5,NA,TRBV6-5,TGTGCCAGCAGTTATACAAGTAGCAATCAGCCCCAGCATTTT,CASSYTSSNQPQHF
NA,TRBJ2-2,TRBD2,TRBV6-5,TGTGCCAGCAGAGCTAGCGGGGGGGCCTCCGGGGAGCTGTTTTTT,CASRASGGASGELFF
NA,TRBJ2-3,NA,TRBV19,TGTGCCAGTAGTATTATCTCGGGGGCTGGCACAGATACGCAGTATTTT,CASSIISGAGTDTQYF
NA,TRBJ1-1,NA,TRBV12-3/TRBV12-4,TGTGCCAGCGCCTCGTCGAGGAACACTGAAGCTTTCTTT,CASASSRNTEAFF
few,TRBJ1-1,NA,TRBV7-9,TGTGCCAGCAGGAATGAGGCAGGGCATTTGGCTTTCTTT,CASRNEAGHLAFF
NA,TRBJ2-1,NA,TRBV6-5,TGTGCCACCTCGGCGTCCCTATCCTACAATGAGCAGTTCTTC,CATSASLSYNEQFF
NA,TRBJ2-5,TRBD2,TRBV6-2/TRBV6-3,TGTGCCAGCAGTTACCCCTCCTGGACTAGCGGGGGGGAAAAACAAGAGACCCAGTACTTC,CASSYPSWTSGGEKQETQYF
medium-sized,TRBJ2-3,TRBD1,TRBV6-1,TGTGCCAGCAGTGAGACAGGGGGCGGGAGCGCAGATACGCAGTATTTT,CASSETGGGSADTQYF
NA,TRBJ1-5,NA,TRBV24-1,TGTGCCACCAGTAAGGGCAATCAGCCCCAGCATTTT,CATSKGNQPQHF
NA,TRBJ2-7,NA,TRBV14,TGTGCCAGCGCTAATACGCGAACGAGCCTTTGGGAGCAGTACTTC,CASANTRTSLWEQYF
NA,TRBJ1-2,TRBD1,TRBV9,TGTGCCAGCAGCGTAGGTCCAGTACAGGGGAGGACCTATGGCTACACCTTC,CASSVGPVQGRTYGYTF
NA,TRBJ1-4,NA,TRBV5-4,TGTGCCAGCAGCCTGAACTCGGCAGGTTATGCAACTAATGAAAAACTGTTTTTT,CASSLNSAGYATNEKLFF
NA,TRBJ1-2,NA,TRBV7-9,TGTGCCAGCAGCTTTGGAGGACAGAGCTACACCTTC,CASSFGGQSYTF
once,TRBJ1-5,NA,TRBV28,TGTGCCAGCAGTTTATGGGCGGAGCCCCAGCATTTT,CASSLWAEPQHF
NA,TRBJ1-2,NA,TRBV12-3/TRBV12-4,TGTGCCAGCAGTTTTGACGGAGGGGGTGGCTACACCTTC,CASSFDGGGGYTF
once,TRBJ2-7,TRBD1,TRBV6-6,TGTGCCAGCAGTCTAGGACAGGGATCTCCCTTCGAGCAGTACTTC,CASSLGQGSPFEQYF
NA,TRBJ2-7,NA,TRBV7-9,TGTGCCAGCAGCTCGAACTACGAGCAGTACTTC,CASSSNYEQYF
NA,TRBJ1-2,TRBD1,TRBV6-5,TGTGCCAGCAGTTCCGGACAGGGGGCACATGGCTACACCTTC,CASSSGQGAHGYTF
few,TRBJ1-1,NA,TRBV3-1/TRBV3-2,TGTGCCAGCAGCCAGGGGGTCGGTGAAGCTTTCTTT,CASSQGVGEAFF
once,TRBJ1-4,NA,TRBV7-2,TGTGCCAGCAGCTTAGCCGGGCCCTCATCTAATGAAAAACTGTTTTTT,CASSLAGPSSNEKLFF
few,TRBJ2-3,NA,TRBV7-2,TGTGCCAGCAGCTTAGCACCTAGCACAGATACGCAGTATTTT,CASSLAPSTDTQYF
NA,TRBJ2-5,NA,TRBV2,TGTGCCAGCAGTGATTTCCAGACCCAGTACTTC,CASSDFQTQYF
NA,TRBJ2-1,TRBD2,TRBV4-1,TGCGCCAGCAGCCAAGAGGCTAGCGGGGGTGAGCAGTTCTTC,CASSQEASGGEQFF
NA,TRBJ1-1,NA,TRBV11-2,TGTGCCAGCAGCGCTGGGACATATATGAACACTGAAGCTTTCTTT,CASSAGTYMNTEAFF
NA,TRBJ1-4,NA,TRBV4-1,TGCGCCAGCAGCCAGGATGGACAAGCAACTAATGAAAAACTGTTTTTT,CASSQDGQATNEKLFF
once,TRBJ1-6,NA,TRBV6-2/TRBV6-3,TGTGCCAGCAGTTACTCGATCGGGGGTGTTGGGGTTTTCTCACCCCTCCACTTT,CASSYSIGGVGVFSPLHF
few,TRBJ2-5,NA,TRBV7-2,TGTGCCAGCAGCTTAGCGGGGGTCCGCCAAGAGACCCAGTACTTC,CASSLAGVRQETQYF
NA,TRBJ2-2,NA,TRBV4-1,TGCGCCAGCAGCCAACCCACTCTCCGGGAGCTGTTTTTT,CASSQPTLRELFF